The T cell receptor (beta chain) described here comes from a study of blood T cell repertoires in COVID-19. Study-level background: There were acute and convalescent COVID-19 samples, and they came from the United States, Italy and Spain. T cells, B-cell-depleted T cells, or PBMCs provided the cDNA or gDNA that served as material.

Germline lookup yields CDR1 MNHEY and CDR2 SVGAGI. Deletions cut 2 bases from V and 0 bases from J, with 10 bases between. The CDR3 length is 15 residues. Per the original data handling: It was from reference gene primer amplification that nucleated cell counts were estimated. Repertoires were generated with immunoSEQ multiplex PCR, while TCRdb's copy carries only in-frame clones and drops some. Clone size and the V and J calls come from that table; the DNA yielded D and trimming. Here the sample spans 100,000 to 150,000 clones, about nine tenths being singletons. V and J are TRBV6-5 and TRBJ1-1; D call uncertain. The sequence was obtained from a man in his fifties or sixties with acute or convalescent COVID-19. Material: peripheral blood. CDR3 in amino acids: CASSYGGLLNTEAFF. CDR3 nucleotide sequence: TGTGCCAGCAGTTACGGAGGGTTACTGAACACTGAAGCTTTCTTT.